The 4 T cell receptor beta chains below all came from one sample that was sequenced in a study of blood T cell repertoires in COVID-19 (dated by TCRdb to 2018 to 2021). Receptor amplification or capture employed the immunoSEQ multiplex PCR assay. TCRdb limited this immuneACCESS table to in-frame rearrangements with V and J called. A share of clones is missing; checked studies link under half to unresolved V genes, and the rest is unexplained. The sample includes about 180,000 clones, with roughly 84% observed a single time. The ten largest clones take up less than 3.5% of the sample. The source material was peripheral blood. These receptors all stem from a woman aged 60-75 years with acute or convalescent COVID-19.

The V and J genes are TRBV19 and TRBJ2-5, with 10 bases aligning to TRBD1. The CDR3 contains 14 residues. CDR1 and CDR2 (germline): LNHDA, SQIVND (reference sequence). V lost 7 bases, J lost 5 bases, and 7 bases stayed unmatched. The CDR3 region has the DNA TGTGCCAGTAAACGACAGGGGGCACAGGAGACCCAGTACTTC. Translation gives CASKRQGAQETQYF.

CDR3 in DNA: TGTGCCAGCAGCTCTGGCGGTCGCACTGAAGCTTTCTTT. Translation: CASSSGGRTEAFF. The chain links TRBV11-3 to TRBJ1-1; D remains ambiguous. The germline V gene encodes CDR1 SGHNT and CDR2 YENEEA. With 4 bases removed from V and 4 bases from J, the gap between germline ends came to 10 bases. The CDR3 has 13 amino acids.

The chain couples TRBV5-1 to TRBJ1-1; 8 bases fit TRBD1. This CDR3 has 14 residues. Trimming took 2 bases from V and 4 from J; bases not matched to a gene: 4. The V gene's germline CDR1 is SGHRS and CDR2 YFSETQ. The CDR3 is CASSFQQGGTEAFF. The CDR3 region has the DNA TGCGCCAGCAGCTTCCAACAGGGGGGCACTGAAGCTTTCTTT.

This chain links TRBV5-5 with TRBJ1-5; no reliable D call. The CDR3 is made up of 13 amino acids. V gave up 4 bases and J gave up 3 bases, with 8 bases separating them. The germline gives CDR1 SGHKS, CDR2 YYEKEE (reference sequence). The CDR3 region has the DNA TGTGCCAGCAGCAACGCGTTCAATCAGCCCCAGCATTTT. As protein: CASSNAFNQPQHF.